This record covers a single TCR beta chain. Antigen: not known. This entry comes from a study of beta chain features in type 1 diabetes. Broader study findings: Whether TCRB rearrangement is influenced by HLA type went unresolved here. Researchers caution that PCR might favor shorter templates, equally among patients and controls.

TCRB transcripts that were expressed got sequenced, as all of the isolated RNA had been reverse transcribed. Data came from immunoSEQ multiplex PCR; TCRdb stores just in-frame clones and leaves some out. The sample consists of approximately 120,000 clones, 40% of them appearing once. One heparinised blood draw averaging roughly 120 mL was given by each donor. It was via CD45RO/CCR7/CD25/CD127/CD95/CD27 that CD4+ naive, central memory, regulatory and stem cell-like memory cells were sorted. The material sequenced was stem cell memory CD4+ T cells from blood. This sequence was found in a woman between 18 and 30 years old in good health.

The CDR3 nucleotides read TGTGCCAGCAGCCATCCCGGGACAGGGGGCACGAACACTGAAGCTTTCTTT. This codes for CASSHPGTGGTNTEAFF. The chain combines TRBV4-2 with TRBJ1-1, with 12 positions matching TRBD1. With 3 bases clipped from V and 1 base from J, the junction kept 6 bases outside the gene matches. Germline V gene data show CDR1 as LGHNA and CDR2 as YNFKEQ. The CDR3 consists of 17 residues.